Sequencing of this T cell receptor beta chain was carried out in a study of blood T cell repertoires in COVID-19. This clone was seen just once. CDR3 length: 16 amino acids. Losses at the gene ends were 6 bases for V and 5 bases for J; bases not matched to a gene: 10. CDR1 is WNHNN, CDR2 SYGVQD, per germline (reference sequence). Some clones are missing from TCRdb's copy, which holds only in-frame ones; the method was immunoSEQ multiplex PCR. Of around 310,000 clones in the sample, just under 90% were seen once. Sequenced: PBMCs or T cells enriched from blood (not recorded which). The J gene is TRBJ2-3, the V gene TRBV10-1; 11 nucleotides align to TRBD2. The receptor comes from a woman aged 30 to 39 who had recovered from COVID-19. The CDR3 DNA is TGCGCCAGCAGGCACCAACTAGCGGGAGTTGTAGATACGCAGTATTTT. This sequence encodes CASRHQLAGVVDTQYF.